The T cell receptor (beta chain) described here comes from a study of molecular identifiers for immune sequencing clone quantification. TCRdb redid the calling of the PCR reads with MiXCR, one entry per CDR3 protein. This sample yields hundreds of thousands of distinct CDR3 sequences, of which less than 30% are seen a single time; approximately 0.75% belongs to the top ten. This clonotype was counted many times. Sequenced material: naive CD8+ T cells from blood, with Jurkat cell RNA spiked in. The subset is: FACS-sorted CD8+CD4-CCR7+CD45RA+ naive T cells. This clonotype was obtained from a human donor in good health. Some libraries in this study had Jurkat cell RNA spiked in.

Here the CDR3 DNA reads TGCAGTGCTAGATCTGACAGGGGTTACGAGCAGTACTTC. The encoded protein is CSARSDRGYEQYF. The chain joins TRBV20-1 to TRBJ2-7, with 8 bases lining up with TRBD1. In germline, CDR1 is DFQATT, CDR2 SNEGSKA (reference sequence). Trimming took 2 bases from V and 4 from J; bases not matched to a gene: 4. The length of the CDR3 is 13 residues.